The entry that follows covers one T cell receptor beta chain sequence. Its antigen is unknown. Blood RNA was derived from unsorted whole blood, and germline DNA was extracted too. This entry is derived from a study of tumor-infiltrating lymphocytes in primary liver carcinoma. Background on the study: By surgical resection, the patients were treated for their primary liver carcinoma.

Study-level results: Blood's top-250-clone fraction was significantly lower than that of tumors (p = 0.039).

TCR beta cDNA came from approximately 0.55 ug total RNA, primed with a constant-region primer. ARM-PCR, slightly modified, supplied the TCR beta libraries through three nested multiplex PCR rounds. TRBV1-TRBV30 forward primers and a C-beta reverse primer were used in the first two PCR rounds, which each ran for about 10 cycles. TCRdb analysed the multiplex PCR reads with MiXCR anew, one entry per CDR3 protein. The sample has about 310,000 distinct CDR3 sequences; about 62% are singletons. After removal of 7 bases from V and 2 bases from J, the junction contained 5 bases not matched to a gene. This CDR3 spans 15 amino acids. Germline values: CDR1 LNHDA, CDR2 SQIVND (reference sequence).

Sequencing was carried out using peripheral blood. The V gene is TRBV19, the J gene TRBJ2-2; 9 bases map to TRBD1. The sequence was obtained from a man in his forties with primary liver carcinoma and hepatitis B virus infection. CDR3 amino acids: CASNPGQGNTGELFF. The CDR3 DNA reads TGTGCCAGTAATCCGGGACAGGGAAACACCGGGGAGCTGTTTTTT.